Listed below are T cell receptor beta chains from one sample, sequenced in a study of response to subunit inactivated influenza vaccine. TCRdb redid the calling of the RT-PCR reads with MiXCR, one entry per CDR3 protein. The sample has 560,000 or so distinct CDR3 sequences; 7.5% to 8.5% are singletons. This specimen was PBMCs from blood, taken 23 to 25 months after vaccination. The origin of the receptors is a man aged 50 to 69 who received an inactivated influenza vaccine. The CDR3 runs from the conserved cysteine through the conserved F or W. The D gene is left open where the match is weak. Clone size is given for some rows only: seen once, a few or many times, or a class if the clone is expanded.

d_gene,len,j_gene,abundance,v_gene,CDR3aa,CDR3nt
-,9,TRBJ2-5,many,TRBV29-1,CSVGETQYF,TGCAGCGTTGGGGAGACCCAGTACTTC
-,13,TRBJ2-4,few,TRBV20-1,CSAIRTGRDIQYF,TGCAGTGCTATTAGGACAGGGAGGGACATTCAGTACTTC
-,15,TRBJ2-5,-,TRBV5-1,CASSHPAGSSETQYF,TGCGCCAGCAGCCACCCCGCTGGAAGTTCGGAGACCCAGTACTTC
TRBD2,18,TRBJ2-1,-,TRBV29-1,CSVEEPPSGGPKYNEQFF,TGCAGCGTTGAAGAGCCCCCTAGCGGGGGGCCCAAATACAATGAGCAGTTCTTC
-,12,TRBJ1-2,-,TRBV6-5,CASSYPEGGYTF,TGTGCCAGCAGTTACCCTGAAGGCGGCTACACCTTC
TRBD1,14,TRBJ2-1,few,TRBV6-4,CASSVKDRVDEQFF,TGTGCCAGCAGTGTAAAGGACAGGGTGGATGAGCAGTTCTTC
-,17,TRBJ1-3,few,TRBV3-1,CASSPSGGDGSGNTIYF,TGTGCCAGCAGCCCATCGGGGGGAGACGGCTCTGGAAACACCATATATTTT
-,15,TRBJ2-5,few,TRBV7-2,CASSLGAGLRETQYF,TGTGCCAGCAGCTTAGGCGCAGGGCTGAGGGAGACCCAGTACTTC
-,12,TRBJ1-6,many,TRBV12-3/TRBV12-4,CASTLPGEPLHF,TGTGCCAGCACCCTACCGGGGGAACCCCTCCACTTT
-,13,TRBJ2-5,-,TRBV20-1,CSASLAAQETQYF,TGCAGTGCTAGCCTAGCCGCCCAAGAGACCCAGTACTTC
-,14,TRBJ2-3,many,TRBV7-2,CASSFAPSTDTQYF,TGTGCCAGCAGCTTTGCCCCTAGCACAGATACGCAGTATTTT
-,13,TRBJ1-4,-,TRBV10-1,CASSAGKNEKLFF,TGCGCCAGCAGTGCGGGGAAGAATGAAAAACTGTTTTTT
-,15,TRBJ1-5,many,TRBV28,CASSLNRVSNQPQHF,TGTGCCAGCAGTTTAAACAGGGTTAGCAATCAGCCCCAGCATTTT
TRBD2,17,TRBJ2-3,-,TRBV5-1,CASSVPGLAGGLDTQYF,TGCGCCAGCAGCGTCCCGGGACTAGCGGGAGGACTGGATACGCAGTATTTT
-,14,TRBJ1-1,many,TRBV12-3/TRBV12-4,CASSLDRAYTEAFF,TGTGCCAGCAGTTTAGACAGGGCGTACACTGAAGCTTTCTTT
-,12,TRBJ2-1,-,TRBV5-4,CASSSGQQEQFF,TGTGCCAGCAGCTCCGGACAGCAGGAGCAGTTCTTC
-,14,TRBJ2-5,many,TRBV6-5,CASSYAQIQETQYF,TGTGCCAGCAGTTACGCCCAGATCCAAGAGACCCAGTACTTC
-,13,TRBJ2-7,-,TRBV10-3,CAISGNLGYEQYF,TGTGCCATCAGTGGGAATCTGGGTTACGAGCAGTACTTC
TRBD1,17,TRBJ1-4,-,TRBV7-8,CASSLGPRTGGGEKLFF,TGTGCCAGCAGCTTAGGACCGAGGACAGGGGGGGGTGAAAAACTGTTTTTT
-,15,TRBJ1-6,many,TRBV6-5,CASSYGQGLGSPLHF,TGTGCCAGCAGTTACGGTCAGGGGCTTGGTTCACCCCTCCACTTT
-,14,TRBJ1-1,-,TRBV20-1,CSAVTGLGNTEAFF,TGCAGTGCCGTAACAGGGCTCGGGAACACTGAAGCTTTCTTT
TRBD1,14,TRBJ2-4,many,TRBV15,CATSYDSGTVIQYF,TGTGCCACCAGCTACGATTCCGGGACAGTTATTCAGTACTTC
-,14,TRBJ1-1,few,TRBV4-1,CASSPGRVNTEAFF,TGCGCCAGCAGCCCCGGTAGGGTGAACACTGAAGCTTTCTTT
-,15,TRBJ2-7,-,TRBV20-1,CSADEGTWVRDEQYF,TGCAGTGCGGATGAGGGGACGTGGGTTCGGGACGAGCAGTACTTC
TRBD2,15,TRBJ2-1,many,TRBV11-2,CASSSRSGVYNEQFF,TGTGCCAGCAGCTCTCGTAGCGGGGTCTACAATGAGCAGTTCTTC
-,13,TRBJ1-2,many,TRBV6-1,CASTPGLNYGYTF,TGTGCCAGCACCCCGGGACTGAACTATGGCTACACCTTC
-,12,TRBJ2-3,-,TRBV4-3,CASSLGYDTQYF,TGCGCCAGCAGCCTGGGGTACGATACGCAGTATTTT
-,12,TRBJ1-3,-,TRBV30,CAWSRAGNTIYF,TGTGCCTGGAGCAGGGCCGGAAACACCATATATTTT
TRBD2,15,TRBJ2-1,-,TRBV10-3,CAISESSGEVGEQFF,TGTGCCATCAGTGAGTCTAGCGGGGAGGTAGGTGAGCAGTTCTTC
-,12,TRBJ2-7,few,TRBV29-1,CSVAKGTYEQYF,TGCAGCGTTGCGAAGGGGACCTACGAGCAGTACTTC
TRBD1,15,TRBJ1-1,many,TRBV5-1,CASSSQGAANTEAFF,TGCGCCAGCAGCTCACAGGGGGCCGCAAACACTGAAGCTTTCTTT
-,13,TRBJ2-7,many,TRBV7-8,CASSLADTNEQYF,TGTGCCAGCAGCTTAGCGGACACCAACGAGCAGTACTTC
TRBD1,14,TRBJ2-5,-,TRBV11-2,CASSQTGGQETQYF,TGTGCCAGCAGCCAAACAGGGGGTCAAGAGACCCAGTACTTC
-,13,TRBJ2-5,many,TRBV15,CATSRDRGETQYF,TGTGCCACCAGCAGAGACCGGGGAGAGACCCAGTACTTC
-,13,TRBJ1-2,many,TRBV7-8,CASSPTDYYGYTF,TGTGCCAGCAGCCCAACGGACTACTATGGCTACACCTTC
TRBD2,15,TRBJ2-5,few,TRBV5-1,CASSYLAGGKETQYF,TGCGCCAGCAGCTACTTAGCGGGGGGAAAAGAGACCCAGTACTTC
-,15,TRBJ2-2,few,TRBV24-1,CAARRDRGYTGELFF,TGTGCCGCACGGCGGGACAGAGGTTACACCGGGGAGCTGTTTTTT
-,14,TRBJ1-1,few,TRBV5-1,CASSLGQSGTEAFF,TGCGCCAGCAGCTTGGGACAGTCGGGCACTGAAGCTTTCTTT
-,13,TRBJ2-7,few,TRBV7-2,CASSLQGDGEQYF,TGTGCCAGCAGCTTACAAGGGGACGGCGAGCAGTACTTC
-,15,TRBJ2-7,-,TRBV7-2,CASSPVTRGVHEQYF,TGTGCCAGCAGCCCCGTGACCCGTGGGGTACACGAGCAGTACTTC